This T cell receptor (beta chain) was retrieved from a study of OX40 agonist ivuxolimab in advanced cancers. Across the whole study: Ivuxolimab is an agonistic anti-OX40 (CD134) antibody, and patients were treated with it.

Per germline, CDR1 SGHAT and CDR2 FQNNGV. The ends lost 4 bases at V and 2 bases at J; junction bases unmatched: 13. The length of the CDR3 is 17 residues. Repertoires were generated with immunoSEQ multiplex PCR, while TCRdb's copy carries only in-frame clones and drops some. The repertoire includes about 32,000 clones, around nine tenths of them detected once, and approximately 4.3% sits in the top ten. To note about this clone: Antigen unknown.

General observations from the study: Dosing at 0.1 to 3.0 mg/kg was accompanied by clonal expansion of CD4+ and CD8+ blood T cells by week 6.

This TCR was recovered from an adult with an advanced solid tumor such as melanoma, head and neck, liver or kidney cancer. The sample consisted of CD4+ or CD8+ T cells sorted from blood, taken in a trial of the OX40 agonist ivuxolimab. V and J are TRBV11-2 and TRBJ2-5; 7 bases align to TRBD2. DNA for the CDR3: TGTGCCAGCAGCTCCCCAAGTTGGGAGGGATATCAAGAGACCCAGTACTTC. Its protein product is CASSSPSWEGYQETQYF.